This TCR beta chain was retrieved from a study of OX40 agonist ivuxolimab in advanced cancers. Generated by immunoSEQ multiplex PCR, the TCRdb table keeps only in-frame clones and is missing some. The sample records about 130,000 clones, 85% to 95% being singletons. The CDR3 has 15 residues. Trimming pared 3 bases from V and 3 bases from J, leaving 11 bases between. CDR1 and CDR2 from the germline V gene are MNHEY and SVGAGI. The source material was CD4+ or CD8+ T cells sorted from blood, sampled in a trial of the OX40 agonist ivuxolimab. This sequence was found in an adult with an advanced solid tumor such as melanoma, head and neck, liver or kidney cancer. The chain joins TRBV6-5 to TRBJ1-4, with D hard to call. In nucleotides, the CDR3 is TGTGCCAGCAGTTATAGTGGAGGTTCTAATGAAAAACTGTTTTTT. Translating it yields CASSYSGGSNEKLFF.